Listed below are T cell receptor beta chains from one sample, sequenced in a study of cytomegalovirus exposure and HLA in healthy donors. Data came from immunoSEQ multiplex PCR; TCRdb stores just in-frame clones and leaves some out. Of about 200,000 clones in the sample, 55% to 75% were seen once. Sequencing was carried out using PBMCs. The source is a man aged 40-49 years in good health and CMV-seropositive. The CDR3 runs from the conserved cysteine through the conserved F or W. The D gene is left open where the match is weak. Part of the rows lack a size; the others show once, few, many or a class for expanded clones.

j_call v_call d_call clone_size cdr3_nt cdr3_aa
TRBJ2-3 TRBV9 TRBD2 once TGTGCCAGCAGCGTTCAAGCGGGGGGGGGCACAGATACGCAGTATTTT CASSVQAGGGTDTQYF
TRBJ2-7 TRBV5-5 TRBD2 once TGTGCCAGCAGCTTGCCGGATAGCGGGGTATACGAGCAGTACTTC CASSLPDSGVYEQYF
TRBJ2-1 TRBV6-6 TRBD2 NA TGTGCCAGCGGGGAGCGGGGGGCTCCCTACAATGAGCAGTTCTTC CASGERGAPYNEQFF
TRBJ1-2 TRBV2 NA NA TGTGCCAGCAGTGAAGTGGCCAGTTCCTATGGCTACACCTTC CASSEVASSYGYTF
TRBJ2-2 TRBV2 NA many TGTGCCAGCAGTAGGACACCTAACACCGGGGAGCTGTTTTTT CASSRTPNTGELFF
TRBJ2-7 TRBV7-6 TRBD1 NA TGTGCCAGCAGCCCAACCGGGACAGGGGGCTCCTACGAGCAGTACTTC CASSPTGTGGSYEQYF
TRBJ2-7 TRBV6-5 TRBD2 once TGTGCCAGCAGAACCGGGACTAGCGGCTCCTACGAGCAGTACTTC CASRTGTSGSYEQYF
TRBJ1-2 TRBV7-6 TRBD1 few TGTGCCAGCAGCTTAGAAATGGGACAGTGGGGCGACTATGGCTACACCTTC CASSLEMGQWGDYGYTF
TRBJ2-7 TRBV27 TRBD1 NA TGTGCCAGCAGTACCGGACAGGGGACCTCCTACGAGCAGTACTTC CASSTGQGTSYEQYF
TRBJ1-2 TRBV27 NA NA TGTGCCAGCAGTTTACAAAGTAACACGCCTAACTATGGCTACACCTTC CASSLQSNTPNYGYTF
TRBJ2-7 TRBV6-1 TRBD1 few TGTGCCAGCAGTCCAACCGGGACAGGGATCTACGAGCAGTACTTC CASSPTGTGIYEQYF
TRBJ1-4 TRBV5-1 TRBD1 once TGCGCCAGCAGCGGCAGGGGGCCTGGCGAAAAACTGTTTTTT CASSGRGPGEKLFF
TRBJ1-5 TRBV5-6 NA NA TGTGCCAGCAGCTTGACAGGGTCCGGCAATCAGCCCCAGCATTTT CASSLTGSGNQPQHF
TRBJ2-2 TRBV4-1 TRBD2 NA TGCGCCAGCAGCCAAGAAGGGTCGGAACTAGCGGGGGCCATCGACACCGGGGAGCTGTTTTTT CASSQEGSELAGAIDTGELFF
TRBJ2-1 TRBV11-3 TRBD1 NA TGTGCCGGCAGCACCTCGCCGGGACAGGGAGGTAGTGAGCAGTTCTTC CAGSTSPGQGGSEQFF
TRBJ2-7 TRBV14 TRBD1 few TGTGCCAGCAGCCGGGGACAGGGACCCTACGAGCAGTACTTC CASSRGQGPYEQYF
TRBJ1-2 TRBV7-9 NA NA TGTTCCAGCAGCTTAGCGGACGTTCGGGGAAACTATGGCTACACCTTC CSSSLADVRGNYGYTF
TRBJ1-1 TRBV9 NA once TGTGCCAGCAGCGTCGACACAGGGTTGAACACTGAAGCTTTCTTT CASSVDTGLNTEAFF
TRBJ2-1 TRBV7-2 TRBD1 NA TGTGCCAGCAGCTTAGCGACAGGGCGCTCCTACAATGAGCAGTTCTTC CASSLATGRSYNEQFF
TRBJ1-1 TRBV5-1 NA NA TGCGCCAGCAGCTTGCCGTCGGGGGCTGAAGCTTTCTTT CASSLPSGAEAFF
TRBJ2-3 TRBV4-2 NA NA TGTGCCAGCAGCCAAGTTGGGCCCATTTCGGATACGCAGTATTTT CASSQVGPISDTQYF
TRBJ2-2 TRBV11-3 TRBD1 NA TGTGCCAGCAGCCGAAGTCGAGGGACAGGGTTAGGAGGGGAGCTGTTTTTT CASSRSRGTGLGGELFF
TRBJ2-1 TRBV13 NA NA TGTGCCAGCAGCTTACCCACTCAGGGGGGCCTTGGCGAGCAGTTCTTC CASSLPTQGGLGEQFF
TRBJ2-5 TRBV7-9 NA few TGTGCCAGCAGCTTAGCCCTGGTAGCGAGTACGGAGACCCAGTACTTC CASSLALVASTETQYF
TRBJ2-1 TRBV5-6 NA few TGTGCCAGCAGCTTGGTCGGGACTCGGCCGGAACAGTTCTTC CASSLVGTRPEQFF
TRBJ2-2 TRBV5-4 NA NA TGTGCCAGCCAGAGGGCAGGGGCCACCGGGGAGCTGTTTTTT CASQRAGATGELFF
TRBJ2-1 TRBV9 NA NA TGTGCCAGCAGCGTAGGGGGGGCGGGGGCCTCCTACAATGAGCAGTTCTTC CASSVGGAGASYNEQFF
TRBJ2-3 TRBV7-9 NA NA TGTGCCAGCAGCTTTCATACAGATACGCAGTATTTT CASSFHTDTQYF
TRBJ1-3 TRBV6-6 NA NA TGTGCCAGCAGTTCTCCGGGGGGGTCCGGAAACACCATATATTTT CASSSPGGSGNTIYF
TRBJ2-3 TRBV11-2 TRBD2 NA TGTGCCAGCAGCTTATCGGGAGGCCCAACAGATACGCAGTATTTT CASSLSGGPTDTQYF
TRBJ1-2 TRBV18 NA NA TGTGCCAGCTCCACGGAGGGGTCCTATTATGGCTACACCTTC CASSTEGSYYGYTF
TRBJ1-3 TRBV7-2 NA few TGTGCCAGCAGCAACGGGGGGATTGCCTCTGGAAACACCATATATTTT CASSNGGIASGNTIYF
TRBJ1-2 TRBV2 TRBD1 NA TGTGCCAGCAGCCAAGACAGGGGGCAAGGCTACACCTTC CASSQDRGQGYTF
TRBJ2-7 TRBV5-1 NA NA TGCGCCAGCAGCTTGCCCTCGGAGGCACAAGAGCAGTACTTC CASSLPSEAQEQYF
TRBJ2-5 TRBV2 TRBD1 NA TGTGCCAGCAGTGGGGACAGGACGCAAGAGACCCAGTACTTC CASSGDRTQETQYF
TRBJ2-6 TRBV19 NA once TGTGCCAGTACCACAGGGTACGGGGCCAACGTCCTGACTTTC CASTTGYGANVLTF
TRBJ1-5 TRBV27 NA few TGTGCCAGCAGTTTAGGGGGGGCGCGAAGTCAGCCCCAGCATTTT CASSLGGARSQPQHF